The 27 T cell receptor beta chains presented below share a single source sample, sequenced in a study of blood T cells in healthy people across ages. Primed by a sample-barcoded 5' primer and a J-beta primer mix, a second PCR proceeded for 7 to 11 cycles. MiXCR, run by TCRdb on the 5' RACE reads, gives a single entry per CDR3 protein. The sample records approximately 850,000 distinct CDR3 sequences, approximately 44% being singletons. Material: blood. All receptors come from a man aged 55 to 70 in good health.

V and J are TRBV5-6 and TRBJ1-2; D is unresolved. CDR1 and CDR2 from the germline V gene are SGHDT and YYEEEE. This CDR3 is built from 14 residues. V dropped 4 bases and J dropped 5 bases, with 15 bases sitting between them. The CDR3 spells CASSRRGKGYGYTF. The CDR3 nucleotides read TGTGCCAGCAGCAGACGGGGAAAAGGGTATGGCTACACCTTC. Filled out from reference TRBV5-6 and TRBJ1-2, the complete variable domain reads DAGVTQSPTHLIKTRGQQVTLRCSPKSGHDTVSWYQQALGQGPQFIFQYYEEEERQRGNFPDRFSGHQFPNYSSELNVNALLLGDSALYLCASSRRGKGYGYTFGSGTRLTVV.

J is TRBJ2-7 and V is TRBV5-1; D perhaps matches TRBD1 (5 bases). This CDR3 contains 14 residues. Looked up from germline, CDR1 is SGHRS and CDR2 is YFSETQ. V lost 2 bases and J lost 2, with 11 bases in between. The CDR3 is CASSFDQGAYEQYF. The CDR3 bases are TGCGCCAGCAGCTTTGATCAGGGTGCCTACGAGCAGTACTTC.

This clonotype was counted only a few times. The chain uses TRBV13 and TRBJ1-6; 8 bases are shared with TRBD1. The CDR3 runs 13 residues. The germline gives CDR1 PRHDT, CDR2 FYEKMQ (reference sequence). The trim removed 4 bases at V and 14 bases at J, leaving 7 bases unmatched. This chain's CDR3 is CASSSLDRATLHF. CDR3 coding DNA: TGTGCCAGCAGCTCCTTGGACAGGGCCACCCTCCACTTT.

The chain combines TRBV6-2 or TRBV6-3 with TRBJ2-7; the D is unclear. Trimming left V 6 bases short and J 3 bases short, with 12 bases between. This CDR3 has 13 amino acids. The germline CDR1 and CDR2 sequences are MNHEY and SVGEGT. The chain's CDR3 is CASRRPIFYEQYF. The CDR3 region has the DNA TGTGCCAGCAGGCGTCCGATCTTCTACGAGCAGTACTTC.

This clonotype showed up just once. The chain links TRBV30 to TRBJ2-5; weak D call: TRBD1 (7 bases). Trimming pared 0 bases from V and 5 bases from J, leaving 16 bases between. The CDR3 contains 15 residues. Germline V gene lookup returns CDR1 GTSNPN and CDR2 SVGIG (reference sequence). Here the CDR3 DNA reads TGTGCCTGGAGTGTACCCCGGACAGGAGGGGAGACCCAGTACTTC. It translates to CAWSVPRTGGETQYF.

The rearrangement links TRBV28 to TRBJ1-6; 8 bases match TRBD1. Germline V lookup: CDR1 MDHEN, CDR2 SYDVKM. The CDR3 consists of 14 residues. The V and J ends lost 6 bases and 7 bases, in that order; junction bases with no gene match: 5. The CDR3 spells CASSLWTGNSPLHF. As DNA, the CDR3 is TGTGCCAGCAGCCTCTGGACAGGGAATTCACCCCTCCACTTT.

This clonotype has only a few counts. The V call is TRBV6-5, the J call TRBJ1-2; possibly TRBD1 for D (5 bases). Per the germline V gene, CDR1 is MNHEY and CDR2 is SVGAGI. Trimming cost V 2 bases and J 8 bases, with 18 bases left between them. The CDR3 has 15 residues. The CDR3 loop is CASSYGQGRLLGYTF. CDR3 in DNA: TGTGCCAGCAGTTACGGGCAGGGAAGGTTGTTAGGCTACACCTTC.

The CDR3 bases are TGTGCCAGCAGTTACTCGAAGAGACAGGGCTACGAGCAGTACTTC. Its translation: CASSYSKRQGYEQYF. The chain recombines TRBV6-5 with TRBJ2-7, with 7 bases matching TRBD1. The CDR3 length is 15 residues. After removal of 0 bases from V and 3 bases from J, the junction contained 5 bases not matched to a gene. The germline V gene has CDR1 MNHEY and CDR2 SVGAGI.

This CDR3 reads CSARDFQGYNEQFF. The DNA of the CDR3 is TGCAGTGCCAGGGACTTCCAAGGCTACAATGAGCAGTTCTTC. The chain links TRBV20-1 to TRBJ2-1; a weak D match, TRBD2 (6 bases). CDR3 length: 14 residues. CDR1 and CDR2 from the germline V gene are DFQATT and SNEGSKA (reference sequence). V was trimmed by 6 bases and J by 3 bases, leaving 15 bases between them.

The V gene is TRBV27, the J gene TRBJ2-1; 11 positions agree with TRBD2. The CDR3 contains 20 residues. Germline V CDR1 and CDR2: MNHEY, SMNVEV (reference sequence). The V segment lost 0 bases and the J segment 8 bases; nucleotides outside the gene matches: 18. The CDR3 DNA reads as TGTGCCAGCAGTTTATCCCCCACAGTAGCGGGGGGGTACCGCTTCTATGAGCAGTTCTTC. This sequence encodes CASSLSPTVAGGYRFYEQFF.

This clonotype occurred a few times. J is TRBJ1-4 and V is TRBV7-2, with 8 bases lining up with TRBD1. V trimming: 5 bases; J trimming: 8 bases; junction bases outside the gene matches: 7. Germline lookup yields CDR1 SGHTA and CDR2 FQGNSA. The CDR3 extends over 14 amino acids. CDR3 residues: CASSQDRASEKLFF. CDR3 DNA: TGTGCCAGCAGCCAGGACAGGGCTAGCGAAAAACTGTTTTTT.

This clonotype was seen more than once but under ten times. The chain uses TRBV11-2 and TRBJ2-1; no firm D call. CDR3 length: 14 residues. Looked up from germline, CDR1 is SGHAT and CDR2 is FQNNGV. V lost 0 bases, J lost 6 bases, and 9 bases lay in between. The CDR3 sequence is CASSLELRPNEQFF. CDR3 in DNA: TGTGCCAGCAGCTTAGAGTTACGGCCCAATGAGCAGTTCTTC. Full variable domain (missing parts from reference TRBV11-2 and TRBJ2-1): EAGVAQSPRYKIIEKRQSVAFWCNPISGHATLYWYQQILGQGPKLLIQFQNNGVVDDSQLPKDRFSAERLKGVDSTLKIQPAKLEDSAVYLCASSLELRPNEQFFGPGTRLTVL.

Many counts were recorded for this clonotype. V usage is TRBV6-2 or TRBV6-3 and J usage is TRBJ2-1; D possibly corresponds to TRBD2 (5 bases). Germline lookup yields CDR1 MNHEY and CDR2 SVGEGT. The V gene lost 7 bases and the J gene lost 4 bases, with 17 bases spanning the gap. The CDR3 runs to 15 residues. CDR3 sequence (DNA): TGTGCCAGCATGGTGTCGTCCGGACTTTACAATGAGCAGTTCTTC. Translation gives CASMVSSGLYNEQFF.

The chain couples TRBV20-1 to TRBJ2-6, with 14 positions matching TRBD2. V lost 6 bases to trimming and J lost 2 bases; unmatched junction nucleotides: 3. The germline CDR1 and CDR2 sequences are DFQATT and SNEGSKA (reference sequence). CDR3 size: 16 residues. CDR3 protein: CSARLAGGAGANVLTF. DNA for the CDR3: TGCAGTGCCCGACTAGCGGGGGGGGCTGGGGCCAACGTCCTGACTTTC.

This clonotype was seen more than once but under ten times. J is TRBJ2-1 and V is TRBV7-2; D remains unclear. This CDR3 spans 16 amino acids. The V and J ends lost 5 bases and 0 bases respectively, with 14 bases between them. Germline V gene sequence: CDR1 SGHTA, CDR2 FQGNSA. The CDR3 sequence is CASSIRHLSSYNEQFF. DNA for the CDR3: TGTGCCAGCAGCATCCGACACCTTAGCTCCTACAATGAGCAGTTCTTC.

V usage is TRBV11-1 and J usage is TRBJ2-7; 7 bases agree with TRBD1. This CDR3 contains 14 residues. CDR1 and CDR2 from the germline V gene are SGHAT and FQDESV (reference sequence). Trimming at V came to 5 bases and at J to 4 bases, leaving 8 bases not matched to a gene. CDR3 in amino acids: CASSPDRDRYEQYF. The CDR3 DNA reads as TGTGCCAGCAGCCCCGACAGGGATCGATACGAGCAGTACTTC.

V usage is TRBV2 and J usage is TRBJ2-5; perhaps TRBD2 as D (7 bases). The last part of the DNA fits TRBJ2-7 better; the J call may be wrong. Germline CDR1 SNHLY, CDR2 FYNNEI. The CDR3 totals 14 residues. The CDR3 here is CASRTGGNSYEQYF. The CDR3 DNA reads as TGTGCCAGCAGGACGGGGGGCAACTCCTACGAGCAGTACTTC.

The V and J genes are TRBV20-1 and TRBJ2-2; D perhaps matches TRBD1 (6 bases). The CDR3 is 13 amino acids. V was pared by 8 bases and J by 0 bases, with 10 bases between. Germline V gene lookup returns CDR1 DFQATT and CDR2 SNEGSKA (reference sequence). The CDR3 DNA reads as TGCAGTTCGGACAGCACGAACACCGGGGAGCTGTTTTTT. Its translation: CSSDSTNTGELFF.

This rearrangement joins TRBV6-2 or TRBV6-3 to TRBJ2-3, with D tentatively TRBD2 (6 bases). Germline V CDR1 and CDR2: MNHEY, SVGEGT. V lost 6 bases to trimming and J lost 7 bases, with 14 bases between them. The CDR3 is made up of 13 amino acids. The CDR3 bases are TGTGCCAGCAGGGAAGGAGGGGCGAATACGCAGTATTTT. Its translation: CASREGGANTQYF.

The rearrangement links TRBV5-1 to TRBJ1-2, with no clear D. Germline V lookup: CDR1 SGHRS, CDR2 YFSETQ. This CDR3 contains 13 residues. V was cut by 6 bases and J by 1 base, with 10 bases left in between. CDR3 sequence (DNA): TGCGCCAGCACCTTTGGTGATAACTATGGCTACACCTTC. This sequence encodes CASTFGDNYGYTF.

In its sample, this clonotype was seen a few times. The rearrangement links TRBV13 to TRBJ2-2; D perhaps matches TRBD1 (6 bases). This CDR3 spans 16 amino acids. Germline assignment: CDR1 PRHDT and CDR2 FYEKMQ (reference sequence). V dropped 0 bases and J dropped 6 bases, with 14 bases sitting between them. The CDR3, as DNA: TGTGCCAGCAGCTTAGGCCGGAACAGGGATGCCGGGGAGCTGTTTTTT. Translated, it gives CASSLGRNRDAGELFF.

V gene TRBV20-1 combines with J gene TRBJ2-7; TRBD1 is a possible D gene (6 bases). Germline values: CDR1 DFQATT, CDR2 SNEGSKA (reference sequence). CDR3 length equals 12 residues. Trimming shortened V by 3 bases and J by 3 bases, and 9 bases separated the two germline ends. CDR3 region: CSASGQRYEQYF. The CDR3 nucleotides read TGCAGTGCTAGCGGACAGCGCTACGAGCAGTACTTC.

The J gene is TRBJ1-5, the V gene TRBV20-1, with D uncertain. V lost 5 bases and J lost 5, with 16 bases in between. CDR3 length equals 14 residues. Germline CDR1 is DFQATT and CDR2 is SNEGSKA (reference sequence). CDR3 protein: CSAAPPEVDQPQHF. The CDR3 nucleotides are TGCAGTGCTGCTCCACCGGAGGTCGATCAGCCCCAGCATTTT.

This clonotype showed up just once. The V and J genes are TRBV24-1 and TRBJ1-5, with a weak D call TRBD1 (6 bases). The CDR3 consists of 13 residues. Trimming took off 4 bases at V and 6 bases at J, with 9 bases between the two ends. The V gene's germline CDR1 is KGHDR and CDR2 SFDVKD. The CDR3 region has the DNA TGTGCCACCAGTGACAGGGGTGGTCAGCCCCAGCATTTT. It codes for CATSDRGGQPQHF.

The chain has TRBV7-8 and TRBJ1-5; 9 nucleotides match TRBD1. Germline CDR1 reads SGHVS; CDR2 reads FQNEAQ. CDR3 size: 18 residues. V lost 5 bases, J lost 2 bases, and 13 bases stayed unmatched. The CDR3 loop reads CASSPMQTGQGGNQPQHF. Written as DNA, the CDR3 is TGTGCCAGCAGCCCCATGCAGACGGGACAGGGAGGCAATCAGCCCCAGCATTTT.

This clonotype came up a few times. The gene calls are TRBV25-1 and TRBJ2-4; no reliable D call. Trimming shortened V by 5 bases and J by 13 bases, and 21 bases separated the two germline ends. The length of the CDR3 is 14 residues. The germline CDR1 and CDR2 sequences are MGHDK and SYGVNS. CDR3 loop: CASSRKGTVREQYF. The CDR3 nucleotides read TGTGCCAGCAGTAGAAAGGGTACCGTGAGAGAGCAGTACTTC.

This clonotype was seen a few times. The rearrangement uses TRBV19 and TRBJ2-7; 8 positions agree with TRBD1. Gene TRBJ2-5 matches the end of the DNA better, so the J call may be wrong. The CDR3 consists of 13 residues. The germline V gene has CDR1 LNHDA and CDR2 SQIVND (reference sequence). The CDR3 DNA sequence: TGTGCCAGTAGCCGGACAGGGAGTGAGACCCAGTACTTC. It translates to CASSRTGSETQYF.